The subject of this entry is one TCR beta chain. Its antigen specificity is not known. The sample holds no much larger clone one base away, and base qualities are not on file. Only healthy Caucasian donors were included. The twin cohort comprised three pairs of female monozygotic twins, all aged roughly 18 to 30 years. Positive isolation kits from Invitrogen were used to isolate CD4+ and CD8+ T cell populations. Libraries were made using 5' RACE. Sequencing was performed on an Illumina HiSeq 2000. A universal primer binding site was introduced by template switching, and a unique molecular identifier was present in the final cDNA, enabling accurate counting of TCR cDNA molecules. First-strand cDNA for TCR alpha and beta chains was synthesized from specific primers in the conserved constant-segment region. To control for contamination, each cDNA library was double barcoded with a SMART-Mk sample barcode plus Illumina barcodes. TruSeq adapter sequences along with Illumina sample barcodes were introduced in two successive PCR steps. The Illumina HiSeq platform was used with custom primers to sequence TCR alpha and beta cDNA libraries. The paper's data handling went like this. Raw reads were processed with MiGEC to extract unique molecular identifiers, and MiXCR was used to determine CDR3 positions. For each individual, recombination models were inferred using an EM algorithm with the repgenHMM and IGoR tools. The tcR package in R was used for shared clonotype analysis, with sharing normalized by the product of cloneset sizes. To study raw recombination free of thymic and clonal selection effects, out-of-frame nonproductive sequences were analyzed. TCRdb reprocessing: public reads trimmed at Q25 with fastp, clones called with MiXCR, in-frame beta chains kept. CDR3 protein duplicates are merged, each entry listing the most common genes and DNA. The V and J calls, along with clone size, are taken from TCRdb and not from the paper's own processing. The table for this sample lists around 250,000 distinct CDR3 sequences; about 8.3% of them were counted only once. 2.5% to 3.5% of the sample rests with the top ten.

This sample was taken from a study of identical twins (dated by TCRdb to about 2016). Looking at the study overall: The study deep-sequenced TCR alpha and beta repertoires from monozygotic twins, unrelated adults of various ages and cord blood to test whether fetal clonotypes persist. Replicate twin experiments were performed at different times using different library preparation protocols to rule out contamination.

Per the germline V gene, SGHDT is the CDR1 and YYEEEE is the CDR2. The CDR3 runs 13 amino acids, cysteine and phenylalanine included. Left in the record is the CDR3 DNA by itself, 39 bases read in frame from the first base. For this chain, trimming is 5 bases at the V end and 9 bases at the J end, and the number of junction bases without a gene match is 4. On the study overall, not on this receptor specifically: Invariant T cells such as MAIT and iNKT could partly confound zero-insertion analyses, though diverse VJ usage argued against this for most clonotypes. A weaker excess of twin sharing was found in beta out-of-frame sequences because the signal-to-noise ratio was lowered by fewer shared sequences. Conclusions relied on cross-sectional statistical analysis, since the same donors could not be followed over many years. Recombination models systematically underestimated out-of-frame TCR alpha sharing in monozygotic twins but agreed with sharing between unrelated individuals. Out-of-frame TCR alpha sequences shared between twins showed an excess of low generation-probability sequences compared with coincidental sharing between unrelated individuals. Fewer insertions were carried by abundant cord blood beta clonotypes; a weaker similar trend was observed in young adult naive repertoires, while no such trend was observed in memory repertoires.

These data are also associated with another study on yellow fever vaccine responses in identical twins. As the second study states: The T cell response to vaccination in identical twins was reported by the authors to appear partly convergent and partly personalized. The study precisely tracked vaccine-responding T cell clones in identical twins.

This receptor was taken from a woman in her late teens or twenties in good health. Material for sequencing was CD8+ T cells sorted from blood. Here the chain combines TRBV5-6 and TRBJ2-1, with 11 bases aligning to TRBD2. CDR3 protein: CASRLAGGGEQFF. Here is the DNA: TGTGCCAGCAGGTTAGCGGGAGGGGGTGAGCAGTTCTTC.